This entry lists 3 T cell receptor beta chains sequenced from one sample in a study of blood T cell repertoires in COVID-19. The protocol was immunoSEQ multiplex PCR, while the TCRdb copy is restricted to in-frame clones and leaves out a portion. The data contain about 110,000 clones, under 85% of them singletons. Specimen: peripheral blood. Every receptor here comes from a woman between 55 and 75 years old with acute or convalescent COVID-19.

The V call is TRBV2, the J call TRBJ1-1; weak D call: TRBD1 (5 bases). V lost 3 bases, J lost 4 bases, and 12 bases lay in between. The CDR3 runs to 14 residues. Germline-derived CDR1 and CDR2 are SNHLY and FYNNEI. The CDR3 loop reads CASSEGIGATEAFF. As DNA, the CDR3 is TGTGCCAGCAGTGAGGGGATTGGGGCCACTGAAGCTTTCTTT.

This clone was counted a few times. This rearrangement joins TRBV7-6 to TRBJ1-4; a possible D gene is TRBD1 (5 bases). Germline V gene lookup returns CDR1 SGHVS and CDR2 FNYEAQ. V lost 4 bases, J lost 0 bases, and 12 bases lay in between. This CDR3 has 16 amino acids. The CDR3 DNA sequence: TGTGCCAGCAGCTGGCGGCAAGGGGCAACTAATGAAAAACTGTTTTTT. Encoded protein: CASSWRQGATNEKLFF.

The chain combines TRBV7-9 with TRBJ1-3, with D perhaps TRBD1 (6 bases). Trimming removed 4 bases from V and 4 bases from J, with 11 bases in between. CDR3 length equals 14 residues. Germline-derived CDR1 and CDR2 are SEHNR and FQNEAQ (reference sequence). DNA of the CDR3: TGTGCCAGCAGCTCTGGGGGCGACGGAAACACCATATATTTT. Its protein product is CASSSGGDGNTIYF.